This paragraph covers one T cell receptor (beta chain) sequence. Its target is not known. Patients who had autoimmune disease history or got systemic immunosuppression were left out. Blood samples were obtained at baseline, cycle 4 day 1, and cycle 7 day 1. This specimen comes from a study of OX40 agonist ivuxolimab in advanced cancers. Some clones are missing from TCRdb's copy, which holds only in-frame ones; the method was immunoSEQ multiplex PCR. The table shows roughly 68,000 clones, with more than 80% occurring only once. Findings and caveats of the study: Researchers did not establish what antigens the expanded peripheral T cells target.

The germline V gene encodes CDR1 SGHTA and CDR2 FQGNSA. Trimming shortened V by 2 bases and J by 0 bases, and 8 bases separated the two germline ends. The CDR3 is 16 amino acids. This TCR derives from an adult with an advanced solid tumor such as melanoma, head and neck, liver or kidney cancer. The chain uses TRBV7-2 and TRBJ2-6; D uncertain. The sample in question was CD4+ or CD8+ T cells sorted from blood, obtained in a trial of the OX40 agonist ivuxolimab. The CDR3 sequence: CASSLPGDSGANVLTF. The CDR3 DNA reads TGTGCCAGCAGCTTACCCGGTGACTCTGGGGCCAACGTCCTGACTTTC.